Shown below are 28 T cell receptor beta chains from a single sample sequenced in a study of PD-1 blockade in mismatch repair-deficient tumors (dated by TCRdb to between 2016 and 2019). Receptors were amplified or captured by the immunoSEQ multiplex PCR assay. TCRdb provides this immuneACCESS table in a form limited to in-frame rearrangements. Some clones are lacking; in checked studies, under half of them reflect an unresolved V gene, and why the rest are absent is not known. This sample holds 120,000 or so clones; roughly 86% were observed only once. Jointly, the top ten make up 10% to 15% of the sample. The input for sequencing was peripheral blood, taken 72 weeks after starting pembrolizumab. These receptors originate from an adult with mismatch repair-deficient cancer.

The chain recombines TRBV5-1 with TRBJ2-7, with D possibly TRBD1 on 5 matching bases. The CDR3 totals 15 residues. With 0 bases removed from V and 2 bases from J, the gap between germline ends came to 12 bases. CDR1 and CDR2 from the germline V gene are SGHRS and YFSETQ. The CDR3 sequence is CASSLVQGPTYEQYF. CDR3 DNA: TGCGCCAGCAGCTTGGTCCAGGGTCCAACCTACGAGCAGTACTTC.

The V call is TRBV14, the J call TRBJ2-5, with 7 bases lining up with TRBD2. The CDR3 length is 16 residues. Germline CDR1 and CDR2: SGHDN and FVKESK. V lost 5 bases, J lost 0 bases, and 9 bases stayed unmatched. The CDR3 region has the DNA TGTGCCAGCAGCTCCAGCGGGCTAGCGGACCAAGAGACCCAGTACTTC. Translating gives CASSSSGLADQETQYF.

In this sample, this clone turned up a few times. The CDR3 loop reads CASSEGTGHTGELFF. The CDR3 nucleotides read TGTGCCAGCAGTGAAGGGACAGGGCACACCGGGGAGCTGTTTTTT. This sequence joins TRBV25-1 and TRBJ2-2; 9 positions agree with TRBD1. Per germline, CDR1 MGHDK and CDR2 SYGVNS. There are 15 residues in the CDR3. V dropped 2 bases and J dropped 3; count of bases not matched to a gene: 1.

The V and J genes are TRBV2 and TRBJ2-2, with 8 bases matching TRBD2. With V trimmed by 6 bases and J by 6 bases, 6 bases remained unmatched. The CDR3 loop spans 14 amino acids. Germline V lookup: CDR1 SNHLY, CDR2 FYNNEI. The CDR3 sequence: CASRRGGTAGELFF. The CDR3 DNA is TGTGCCAGCAGACGGGGGGGCACGGCCGGGGAGCTGTTTTTT.

This chain joins TRBV9 and TRBJ1-2; 9 bases match TRBD1. After removal of 0 bases from V and 6 bases from J, the junction contained 3 bases not matched to a gene. CDR1 and CDR2 from the germline V gene are SGDLS and YYNGEE. CDR3 size: 14 residues. CDR3 protein: CASSVGGTGHGYTF. Written as DNA, the CDR3 is TGTGCCAGCAGCGTAGGGGGGACAGGGCATGGCTACACCTTC.

This clone was seen a single time. This chain joins TRBV29-1 and TRBJ1-3, with unresolved D. Germline assignment: CDR1 SQVTM and CDR2 ANQGSEA. This CDR3 has 11 amino acids. The V and J ends lost 5 bases and 3 bases respectively, with 5 bases between them. The CDR3 DNA is TGCAGCGTTCACCTTGGAAACACCATATATTTT. This translates into CSVHLGNTIYF.

V usage is TRBV14 and J usage is TRBJ2-2; possibly TRBD1 for D (5 bases). This CDR3 contains 15 residues. The V gene's germline CDR1 is SGHDN and CDR2 FVKESK. V lost 2 bases, J lost 6 bases, and 13 bases lay in between. The CDR3 DNA is TGTGCCAGCAGCCAAATTAAGGCAGGGCCCGGGGAGCTGTTTTTT. Its protein product is CASSQIKAGPGELFF.

The chain recombines TRBV30 with TRBJ2-4, with D hard to call. V dropped 2 bases and J dropped 8 bases, with 13 bases sitting between them. The CDR3 has 13 amino acids. Germline CDR1 reads GTSNPN; CDR2 reads SVGIG (reference sequence). This CDR3 is CAWSSDNRDIQYF. The CDR3 coding sequence is TGTGCCTGGAGTTCCGACAATCGGGACATTCAGTACTTC. Variable domain in full (rest from reference TRBV30 and TRBJ2-4): SQTIHQWPATLVQPVGSPLSLECTVEGTSNPNLYWYRQAAGRGLQLLFYSVGIGQISSEVPQNLSASRPQDRQFILSSKKLLLSDSGFYLCAWSSDNRDIQYFGAGTRLSVL.

The chain recombines TRBV5-1 with TRBJ1-2; 7 bases map to TRBD1. The CDR3 spans 12 residues. Trimming removed 4 bases from V and 14 bases from J; junction bases left unmatched: 11. Germline V gives CDR1 SGHRS, CDR2 YFSETQ. Here the CDR3 reads CASSLGGQPSTF. In DNA, the CDR3 is TGCGCCAGCAGCCTGGGGGGACAGCCCTCTACCTTC.

The CDR3 DNA follows: TGTGCCAGCAGCTTAAGGCGGGACTCCTACGAGCAGTACTTC. This encodes CASSLRRDSYEQYF. This chain joins TRBV7-6 and TRBJ2-7; D possibly corresponds to TRBD2 (6 bases). Per the germline V gene, CDR1 is SGHVS and CDR2 is FNYEAQ. Between the trimmed V and J ends, which lost 2 bases and 0 bases, there was a span of 8 bases. This CDR3 has 14 amino acids.

V usage is TRBV14 and J usage is TRBJ2-1; no reliable D call. Germline V gives CDR1 SGHDN, CDR2 FVKESK. CDR3 length equals 17 residues. Trimming left V 3 bases short and J 0 bases short, with 15 bases between. The CDR3 nucleotides read TGTGCCAGCAGCCACAAACAATTTCTGAGCTCCTACAATGAGCAGTTCTTC. This sequence encodes CASSHKQFLSSYNEQFF.

The genes are TRBV19 and TRBJ2-3; D may be TRBD2 (6 bases). Trimming shortened V by 4 bases and J by 0 bases, and 14 bases separated the two germline ends. Germline CDR1 and CDR2: LNHDA and SQIVND (reference sequence). This CDR3 contains 16 residues. CDR3 residues: CASSSAGGRSTDTQYF. The DNA of the CDR3 is TGTGCCAGTAGTAGCGCAGGAGGGAGGAGCACAGATACGCAGTATTTT.

V and J are TRBV20-1 and TRBJ2-2, with no clear D. V lost 0 bases to trimming and J lost 6 bases, with 2 bases between them. From germline, CDR1 is DFQATT and CDR2 SNEGSKA (reference sequence). The CDR3 length is 11 residues. This chain's CDR3 is CSARESGELFF. In DNA, the CDR3 is TGCAGTGCTAGAGAGTCCGGGGAGCTGTTTTTT.

The chain carries TRBV28 and TRBJ2-7, with 8 bases aligning to TRBD2. Germline loops: CDR1 MDHEN, CDR2 SYDVKM. The CDR3 runs 14 residues. The V gene end was trimmed by 6 bases and the J gene end by 4 bases; junction bases not matched to a gene: 8. Here the CDR3 DNA reads TGTGCCAGCAGGAAAAGCGGGAGCAGGTACGAGCAGTACTTC. Translated, it gives CASRKSGSRYEQYF.

The rearrangement joins TRBV11-2 to TRBJ2-3, with 7 bases matching TRBD2. Trimming cost V 5 bases and J 1 base; bases outside gene matches: 6. Looked up from germline, CDR1 is SGHAT and CDR2 is FQNNGV. This CDR3 has 15 residues. CDR3 in amino acids: CASSHGGRRTDTQYF. In DNA form, the CDR3 reads TGTGCCAGCAGCCACGGCGGGAGACGCACAGATACGCAGTATTTT.

The genes are TRBV2 and TRBJ1-5, with D perhaps TRBD1 (5 bases). The CDR3 extends over 15 amino acids. The V gene's germline CDR1 is SNHLY and CDR2 FYNNEI. The V and J ends lost 5 bases and 0 bases respectively, with 11 bases between them. The CDR3 protein is CASSPGLYSNQPQHF. CDR3 DNA sequence: TGTGCCAGCAGTCCGGGACTATATAGCAATCAGCCCCAGCATTTT. The entire variable domain, with the rest obtained from reference TRBV2 and TRBJ1-5, is as follows: EPEVTQTPSHQVTQMGQEVILRCVPISNHLYFYWYRQILGQKVEFLVSFYNNEISEKSEIFDDQFSVERPDGSNFTLKIRSTKLEDSAMYFCASSPGLYSNQPQHFGDGTRLSIL.

V usage is TRBV28 and J usage is TRBJ2-5; TRBD2 aligns across 7 bases. The CDR3 is 15 amino acids. Germline CDR1 MDHEN, CDR2 SYDVKM. Trimming took 5 bases from V and 2 from J; bases not matched to a gene: 8. The DNA of the CDR3 is TGTGCCAGCAGTCCCCCGACCGGGGGGCAAGAGACCCAGTACTTC. The encoded protein is CASSPPTGGQETQYF.

The V call is TRBV6-5, the J call TRBJ2-7, with D perhaps matching TRBD2 (5 bases). Trimming pared 0 bases from V and 5 bases from J, leaving 11 bases between. The CDR3 contains 14 residues. Germline V gene data show CDR1 as MNHEY and CDR2 as SVGAGI. CDR3 DNA sequence: TGTGCCAGCAGTTACTCCGCGGGTCCCAACGAGCAGTACTTC. Translation gives CASSYSAGPNEQYF.

J is TRBJ2-7 and V is TRBV29-1; D ambiguous. Trimming cost V 5 bases and J 2 bases, with 13 bases left between them. Germline V CDR1 and CDR2: SQVTM, ANQGSEA. CDR3 length: 13 amino acids. CDR3 in amino acids: CSVIEHKTYEQYF. The CDR3 DNA is TGCAGCGTTATAGAGCACAAAACCTACGAGCAGTACTTC.

The genes are TRBV29-1 and TRBJ2-5, with D perhaps TRBD1 (6 bases). The germline V gene has CDR1 SQVTM and CDR2 ANQGSEA. V lost 6 bases to trimming and J lost 1 base, with 12 bases between them. The CDR3 length is 13 residues. The CDR3 loop is CSVNRAPQETQYF. The CDR3 DNA follows: TGCAGCGTCAACAGGGCCCCCCAAGAGACCCAGTACTTC. The full variable domain, with the rest looked up from reference TRBV29-1 and TRBJ2-5, is SAVISQKPSRDICQRGTSLTIQCQVDSQVTMMFWYRQQPGQSLTLIATANQGSEATYESGFVIDKFPISRPNLTFSTLTVSNMSPEDSSIYLCSVNRAPQETQYFGPGTRLLVL.

The CDR3 DNA is TGTGCCAGCAGTGGGATGACTAGCCAGATTAGATTCTACAATGAGCAGTTCTTC. This encodes CASSGMTSQIRFYNEQFF. The chain has TRBV28 and TRBJ2-1, with 7 bases lining up with TRBD2. CDR1 and CDR2 from the germline V gene are MDHEN and SYDVKM. The J segment lost 3 bases and the V segment lost 5 bases, leaving 16 bases of the junction unmatched. The CDR3 spans 18 residues.

The V and J genes are TRBV20-1 and TRBJ2-5; D gene uncertain. CDR1 and CDR2 from the germline V gene are DFQATT and SNEGSKA (reference sequence). This CDR3 region has 11 residues. V was trimmed by 7 bases and J by 2 bases, leaving 8 bases between them. CDR3 DNA: TGCAGTGTTACATCTCAAGAGACCCAGTACTTC. Amino acid sequence: CSVTSQETQYF.

The genes are TRBV19 and TRBJ2-1; TRBD2 is a possible D gene (5 bases). The germline V gene encodes CDR1 LNHDA and CDR2 SQIVND (reference sequence). V dropped 2 bases and J dropped 0 bases, with 11 bases sitting between them. The CDR3 runs to 16 residues. This chain's CDR3 is CASSISAASSYNEQFF. The DNA for the CDR3 is TGTGCCAGTAGTATATCAGCGGCTAGCTCCTACAATGAGCAGTTCTTC.

The chain links TRBV5-1 to TRBJ2-2, with D unclear. V gave up 4 bases and J gave up 1 base, with 14 bases separating them. The CDR3 totals 16 residues. Germline CDR1 reads SGHRS; CDR2 reads YFSETQ. The CDR3 DNA is TGCGCCAGCAGCCACGAGACGGTCATGAACACCGGGGAGCTGTTTTTT. Encoded protein: CASSHETVMNTGELFF.

J is TRBJ1-5 and V is TRBV4-1; no clear D gene. CDR1 and CDR2 from the germline V gene are MGHRA and YSYEKL. CDR3 length equals 12 residues. V was pared by 2 bases and J by 9 bases, with 8 bases between. CDR3 coding DNA: TGCGCCAGCAGCCAACCCAAGGGGCCCCAGCATTTT. This codes for CASSQPKGPQHF.

This chain links TRBV2 with TRBJ2-7; 7 positions match TRBD1. V gave up 10 bases and J gave up 5 bases; unmatched junction bases: 8. Germline loops: CDR1 SNHLY, CDR2 FYNNEI. The CDR3 is 12 amino acids. The CDR3 sequence is CATKTGPHEQYF. The CDR3 DNA sequence: TGTGCCACCAAGACAGGGCCCCACGAGCAGTACTTC.

The chain uses TRBV4-1 and TRBJ2-3, with TRBD1 identical over 9 bases. Germline loops: CDR1 MGHRA, CDR2 YSYEKL. This CDR3 has 15 residues. The J segment lost 1 base and the V segment lost 5 bases, leaving 4 bases of the junction unmatched. CDR3 residues: CASSRGQGGTDTQYF. CDR3 coding DNA: TGCGCCAGCAGCAGGGGACAGGGCGGCACAGATACGCAGTATTTT.

Comment on this clone: In the same sample, other DNA sequences code for this CDR3. This chain joins TRBV7-2 and TRBJ2-7; D is unresolved. V lost 6 bases and J 4 bases, leaving 10 bases between the germline ends. CDR1 and CDR2 from the germline V gene are SGHTA and FQGNSA. There are 12 residues in the CDR3. DNA of the CDR3: TGTGCCAGCAGTTTTCCATCGTACGAGCAGTACTTC. Translation: CASSFPSYEQYF.